The 23 T cell receptor beta chains below were found in one sample sequenced in a study of a mutant IDH1 vaccine in newly diagnosed glioma. Time point in this sample: baseline, week 1 (first vaccination visit). Treatment defined: pre-vaccination baseline after standard-of-care therapy. This table comes from immunoSEQ multiplex PCR, and its TCRdb copy is limited to in-frame clones, with some not included. Altogether tens of thousands of clones are present, 80% to 90% being singletons, with the ten largest covering about 2.4%. This sample comprised PBMCs, obtained from a glioma patient treated with radiotherapy, temozolomide or both. The receptor set was obtained from a man aged 35-49 years with glioma.

The chain joins TRBV7-9 to TRBJ2-3, with 8 nucleotides matching TRBD2. The CDR3 is made up of 15 amino acids. Germline CDR1 SEHNR, CDR2 FQNEAQ (reference sequence). The V segment lost 5 bases and the J segment 3 bases; nucleotides outside the gene matches: 7. In DNA form, the CDR3 reads TGTGCCAGCAGCGCGCGGACTAGCCAGACAGATACGCAGTATTTT. Translation: CASSARTSQTDTQYF.

This chain joins TRBV5-1 and TRBJ2-5; D unresolved. Trimming took off 2 bases at V and 0 bases at J, with 8 bases between the two ends. Germline V gene data show CDR1 as SGHRS and CDR2 as YFSETQ. The CDR3 is 14 amino acids. The CDR3 sequence is CASSFRGNQETQYF. CDR3 in DNA: TGCGCCAGCAGCTTCAGAGGCAACCAAGAGACCCAGTACTTC.

There are a few counts of this clone. This sequence joins TRBV29-1 and TRBJ1-1; possibly TRBD1 for D (5 bases). Germline CDR1 reads SQVTM; CDR2 reads ANQGSEA. V lost 7 bases, J lost 3 bases, and 9 bases lay in between. CDR3 size: 11 residues. The CDR3 nucleotides read TGCAGCGCCGAGGGGTACACTGAAGCTTTCTTT. It is translated as CSAEGYTEAFF.

The genes are TRBV29-1 and TRBJ1-3; tentatively, D is TRBD1 (6 bases). The CDR3 loop spans 14 amino acids. The V and J ends lost 7 bases and 0 bases respectively, with 13 bases between them. Per the germline V gene, CDR1 is SQVTM and CDR2 is ANQGSEA. CDR3 nucleotide sequence: TGCAGCGCTCATGGGGGCTCCTCTGGAAACACCATATATTTT. Translation gives CSAHGGSSGNTIYF.

V is TRBV18 and J is TRBJ1-5; D gene ambiguous. The CDR3 spans 14 residues. Per germline, CDR1 KGHSH and CDR2 LQKENI. The ends were cut back, 2 bases at V and 4 bases at J, with 9 bases in the middle. CDR3 sequence: CASSPDGINQPQHF. The CDR3 coding sequence is TGTGCCAGCTCACCAGACGGAATAAATCAGCCCCAGCATTTT.

The chain carries TRBV5-8 and TRBJ1-5; D gene ambiguous. CDR3 size: 15 residues. CDR1 is SGHTS and CDR2 is YDEGEE in the germline V gene. The ends were cut back, 6 bases at V and 0 bases at J, with 13 bases in the middle. The CDR3 here is CASNSQYYSNQPQHF. In DNA, the CDR3 is TGTGCCAGCAATTCTCAGTACTATAGCAATCAGCCCCAGCATTTT.

The V and J genes are TRBV29-1 and TRBJ2-3; D not certain. This CDR3 has 12 residues. Germline V CDR1 and CDR2: SQVTM, ANQGSEA. The V end was cut by 7 bases, the J end by 3 bases, with 11 bases between. CDR3 amino acids: CSARIGTDTQYF. DNA for the CDR3: TGCAGCGCTAGAATAGGAACAGATACGCAGTATTTT.

The chain employs TRBV7-3 and TRBJ2-1; D remains unclear. There are 14 residues in the CDR3. The V gene lost 2 bases and the J gene lost 6 bases, with 11 bases spanning the gap. Per germline, CDR1 SGHTA and CDR2 FQGTGA. The CDR3 bases are TGTGCCAGCAGCTTAGGGCTACCTATCAATGAGCAGTTCTTC. Its protein is CASSLGLPINEQFF.

This rearrangement joins TRBV7-2 to TRBJ2-1; weak D call: TRBD2 (7 bases). This CDR3 is 13 amino acids long. Germline V lookup: CDR1 SGHTA, CDR2 FQGNSA. The V end lost 10 bases, the J end lost 6 bases, and 16 bases lay between the germline ends. The CDR3 loop is CAILRGGRNEQFF. CDR3 sequence (DNA): TGTGCCATATTAAGGGGGGGGCGCAATGAGCAGTTCTTC.

The genes are TRBV19 and TRBJ2-5, with 11 bases aligning to TRBD1. Germline V gene data show CDR1 as LNHDA and CDR2 as SQIVND (reference sequence). This CDR3 region has 14 residues. V lost 5 bases and J lost 5; bases outside the gene matches: 4. CDR3 sequence reads: CASSRDRGDETQYF. The CDR3 DNA is TGTGCCAGTAGTCGGGACAGGGGGGATGAGACCCAGTACTTC. The whole variable domain, filled in from reference TRBV19 and TRBJ2-5, reads DGGITQSPKYLFRKEGQNVTLSCEQNLNHDAMYWYRQDPGQGLRLIYYSQIVNDFQKGDIAEGYSVSREKKESFPLTVTSAQKNPTAFYLCASSRDRGDETQYFGPGTRLLVL.

This clone was observed once. This chain connects TRBV15 to TRBJ2-2, with D tentatively TRBD2 (5 bases). The ends were cut back, 4 bases at V and 4 bases at J, with 19 bases in the middle. Germline CDR1 LNHNV, CDR2 YYDKDF (reference sequence). There are 17 residues in the CDR3. The CDR3 DNA sequence: TGTGCCACCAGCACCCCTCGAGGGCTAGCCAGCACCGGGGAGCTGTTTTTT. It yields the protein CATSTPRGLASTGELFF.

The chain employs TRBV28 and TRBJ2-7; 10 bases match TRBD2. CDR3 length: 14 residues. V dropped 6 bases and J dropped 2; count of bases not matched to a gene: 4. CDR1 and CDR2 from the germline V gene are MDHEN and SYDVKM. The CDR3 sequence is CASRRLAGAYEQYF. The CDR3 DNA reads as TGTGCCAGCAGGAGGCTAGCGGGAGCCTACGAGCAGTACTTC.

The chain couples TRBV5-6 to TRBJ2-3, with 11 bases aligning to TRBD2. Per germline, CDR1 SGHDT and CDR2 YYEEEE. The CDR3 totals 16 residues. J lost 4 bases, V lost 0 bases, and 4 bases had no gene match. The CDR3 nucleotides are TGTGCCAGCAGCTTGGTGAGACTAGCGGGATCAGATACGCAGTATTTT. As protein: CASSLVRLAGSDTQYF.

The chain couples TRBV5-6 to TRBJ2-1; the D is unclear. CDR1 is SGHDT and CDR2 is YYEEEE in the germline V gene. V was pared by 4 bases and J by 4 bases, with 12 bases between. This CDR3 region has 14 residues. The CDR3 is CASSGVGIYNEQFF. For the CDR3, the DNA is TGTGCCAGCAGCGGGGTTGGGATATACAATGAGCAGTTCTTC.

The V call is TRBV14, the J call TRBJ2-2, with TRBD2 as a possible D gene (5 bases). V lost 5 bases to trimming and J lost 6 bases, with 10 bases between them. This CDR3 spans 13 amino acids. Germline-derived CDR1 and CDR2 are SGHDN and FVKESK. CDR3: CASSMDLAGELFF. For the CDR3, the DNA is TGTGCCAGCAGCATGGACTTAGCCGGGGAGCTGTTTTTT.

The chain employs TRBV4-2 and TRBJ2-1; TRBD2 matches 8 bases. The CDR3 is 14 residues long. CDR1 is LGHNA and CDR2 is YNFKEQ in the germline V gene. The V and J ends lost 5 bases and 7 bases, in that order; junction bases with no gene match: 7. CDR3 in amino acids: CASSKTGLENEQFF. For the CDR3, the DNA is TGTGCCAGCAGCAAGACGGGACTAGAAAATGAGCAGTTCTTC.

This sequence joins TRBV5-1 and TRBJ1-4; D is uncertain. Between the trimmed V and J ends, which lost 3 bases and 0 bases, there was a span of 9 bases. The CDR3 loop spans 15 amino acids. CDR1 and CDR2 (germline): SGHRS, YFSETQ. CDR3 in amino acids: CASSYGSATNEKLFF. In DNA form, the CDR3 reads TGCGCCAGCAGCTACGGGAGTGCAACTAATGAAAAACTGTTTTTT.

This clone appeared once. In nucleotides, the CDR3 is TGTGCCAGCAGCGCATGGCTAAGCTCCTACAATGAGCAGTTCTTC. It specifies CASSAWLSSYNEQFF. V is TRBV21-1 and J is TRBJ2-1. TRBV21-1 is a pseudogene segment. The CDR3 length is 15 residues.

The CDR3 region has the DNA TGCGCCAGCAGCCCAGGGGCTGGAAACACCATATATTTT. Its translation is CASSPGAGNTIYF. This sequence joins TRBV5-1 and TRBJ1-3; D might be TRBD1 (6 bases). Germline CDR1 SGHRS, CDR2 YFSETQ. V was trimmed by 4 bases and J by 2 bases, leaving 7 bases between them. This CDR3 region has 13 residues. Based on the CDR3 plus reference TRBV5-1 and TRBJ1-3, the full variable domain is KAGVTQTPRYLIKTRGQQVTLSCSPISGHRSVSWYQQTPGQGLQFLFEYFSETQRNKGNFPGRFSGRQFSNSRSEMNVSTLELGDSALYLCASSPGAGNTIYFGEGSWLTVV.

The V and J genes are TRBV6-6 and TRBJ2-7, with D hard to call. The V end lost 2 bases, the J end lost 3 bases, and 11 bases lay between the germline ends. CDR1 is MNHNY, CDR2 SVGAGI, per germline (reference sequence). The length of the CDR3 is 14 residues. The CDR3 bases are TGTGCCAGCAGTTACCTGGGTTCCGACTACGAGCAGTACTTC. It specifies CASSYLGSDYEQYF.

The genes are TRBV5-1 and TRBJ2-5; 9 nucleotides match TRBD1. This CDR3 comprises 16 residues. The V and J ends lost 4 bases and 5 bases, in that order; junction bases with no gene match: 12. Germline V gene sequence: CDR1 SGHRS, CDR2 YFSETQ. Written as DNA, the CDR3 is TGCGCCAGCAGCCGACAATGGCCTGACAGGGGGGAGACCCAGTACTTC. It is translated as CASSRQWPDRGETQYF.

This chain connects TRBV5-1 to TRBJ2-7, with 16 bases aligning to TRBD2. With V trimmed by 4 bases and J by 7 bases, 5 bases remained unmatched. From germline, CDR1 is SGHRS and CDR2 YFSETQ. This CDR3 spans 15 amino acids. This CDR3 is CASSSGTSGRGEQYF. The CDR3, as DNA: TGCGCCAGCAGCAGCGGGACTAGCGGGAGGGGAGAGCAGTACTTC.

The rearrangement joins TRBV5-1 to TRBJ1-3, with 7 bases that match TRBD1. Germline assignment: CDR1 SGHRS and CDR2 YFSETQ. This CDR3 comprises 16 residues. The J segment lost 4 bases and the V segment lost 4 bases, leaving 11 bases of the junction unmatched. CDR3 coding DNA: TGCGCCAGCAGCCGAGAATCCAGGGGGAGAGGAAACACCATATATTTT. Amino acid sequence: CASSRESRGRGNTIYF.